Shown below are 21 T cell receptor beta chains from a single sample sequenced in a study of shared clonotypes between healthy human individuals. Sequencing was performed with immunoSEQ multiplex PCR; in TCRdb, only in-frame clones are kept and a portion is missing. The sample has some 480,000 clones, approximately 79% seen once. What was sequenced was PBMCs. The receptors were gathered from a woman in her forties in good health. Some clones in this sample may be carry-over from other donors' samples.

This chain uses TRBV14 with TRBJ2-2; 12 bases match TRBD2. The CDR3 loop spans 18 amino acids. V was pared by 4 bases and J by 3 bases, with 9 bases of the junction left unmatched. Germline values: CDR1 SGHDN, CDR2 FVKESK. The CDR3 protein is CASSRKLAGGSYTGELFF. CDR3 in DNA: TGTGCCAGCAGCCGAAAGCTAGCGGGAGGGTCGTACACCGGGGAGCTGTTTTTT.

The chain employs TRBV10-3 and TRBJ2-7, with 11 nucleotides matching TRBD1. CDR3 length equals 15 residues. Germline V gene lookup returns CDR1 ENHRY and CDR2 SYGVKD. Trimming cost V 10 bases and J 3 bases; bases outside gene matches: 11. CDR3: CASRGYGTGGYEQYF. CDR3 sequence (DNA): TGTGCCAGTAGGGGCTATGGGACAGGGGGCTACGAGCAGTACTTC.

Concerning this clone itself: Only one base separates this from a far larger clonotype, so it likely reflects a read error. The sample holds other DNA sequences that translate to the same CDR3. The V call is TRBV29-1, the J call TRBJ1-2; D is uncertain. CDR1 and CDR2 from the germline V gene are SQVTM and ANQGSEA. The CDR3 extends over 12 amino acids. CDR3 protein: CSPEMVPYGYTF. The CDR3 nucleotides are TGCAGCCCCGAAATGGTCCCCTATGGCTACACCTTT.

The chain has TRBV7-3 and TRBJ2-3; 9 bases map to TRBD2. The germline CDR1 and CDR2 sequences are SGHTA and FQGTGA. CDR3 length equals 17 residues. V shed 3 bases and J 0 bases; nucleotides not matched to a gene: 7. CDR3 sequence reads: CASSLGTSSPSTDTQYF. CDR3 in DNA: TGTGCCAGCAGCTTGGGGACTAGCAGTCCTAGCACAGATACGCAGTATTTT. Filled out from reference TRBV7-3 and TRBJ2-3, the complete variable domain reads GAGVSQTPSNKVTEKGKYVELRCDPISGHTALYWYRQSLGQGPEFLIYFQGTGAADDSGLPNDRFFAVRPEGSVSTLKIQRTERGDSAVYLCASSLGTSSPSTDTQYFGPGTRLTVL.

The chain employs TRBV10-3 and TRBJ2-3, with D hard to call. Germline assignment: CDR1 ENHRY and CDR2 SYGVKD. CDR3 length: 12 amino acids. Trimming removed 5 bases from V and 5 bases from J, with 8 bases in between. The CDR3 region is CAISRLGDTQYF. The DNA for the CDR3 is TGTGCCATCAGTCGACTGGGAGATACGCAGTATTTT.

This chain links TRBV29-1 with TRBJ1-1, with 8 bases that match TRBD1. The CDR3 spans 14 residues. V lost 2 bases, J lost 8 bases, and 10 bases stayed unmatched. Germline loops: CDR1 SQVTM, CDR2 ANQGSEA. This CDR3 is CSVERADREKEAFF. The CDR3 coding sequence is TGCAGCGTTGAAAGGGCGGACAGGGAGAAGGAAGCTTTCTTT.

DNA for the CDR3: TGTGCCAGCAGTTACTCGGGTTACTCCTACGAGCAGTACTTC. This codes for CASSYSGYSYEQYF. This sequence joins TRBV6-5 and TRBJ2-7, with no clear D. There are 14 residues in the CDR3. V gave up 0 bases and J gave up 0 bases, with 6 bases separating them. CDR1 is MNHEY and CDR2 is SVGAGI in the germline V gene.

CDR3 nucleotides: TGTGCCTGGAGTGTCGTAGGGGCTAGCAATCAGCCCCAGCATTTT. As protein: CAWSVVGASNQPQHF. The chain recombines TRBV30 with TRBJ1-5; D perhaps matches TRBD1 (5 bases). The germline gives CDR1 GTSNPN, CDR2 SVGIG (reference sequence). The V end was cut by 0 bases, the J end by 0 bases, with 9 bases between. This CDR3 contains 15 residues.

The genes are TRBV27 and TRBJ2-3, with D possibly being TRBD1 or TRBD2 (5 bases each). CDR1 MNHEY and CDR2 SMNVEV come from the germline V gene (reference sequence). The CDR3 runs to 16 residues. With 3 bases removed from V and 2 bases from J, the gap between germline ends came to 15 bases. The DNA of the CDR3 is TGTGCCAGCAGTTTGATGAGGGGAGAAACCACAGATACGCAGTATTTT. Amino acids: CASSLMRGETTDTQYF.

This chain connects TRBV10-3 to TRBJ2-1; 9 bases line up with TRBD2. This CDR3 has 16 residues. Germline V gene sequence: CDR1 ENHRY, CDR2 SYGVKD. V lost 3 bases to trimming and J lost 7 bases; unmatched junction nucleotides: 10. The CDR3 sequence is CAISDLAGEFRNEQFF. The CDR3 bases are TGTGCCATCAGTGATTTAGCGGGAGAGTTTAGGAATGAGCAGTTCTTC.

The gene calls are TRBV19 and TRBJ2-3, with 14 bases fitting TRBD2. The V and J ends lost 6 bases and 9 bases, in that order; junction bases with no gene match: 8. This CDR3 contains 15 residues. Germline V CDR1 and CDR2: LNHDA, SQIVND (reference sequence). CDR3 DNA sequence: TGTGCCAGTAGAACCGGGACTAGCGGGAGTGGCACGCAGTATTTT. It is translated as CASRTGTSGSGTQYF.

The CDR3 coding sequence is TGTGCCAGCAGGTCCCTAGCGGGAGCAACCGGGGAGCTGTTTTTT. Residues: CASRSLAGATGELFF. This sequence joins TRBV6-6 and TRBJ2-2; 10 bases map to TRBD2. Per germline, CDR1 MNHNY and CDR2 SVGAGI (reference sequence). J was trimmed by 5 bases and V by 6 bases; bases with no gene match: 6. This CDR3 has 15 amino acids.

This chain links TRBV5-4 with TRBJ1-2, with TRBD1 matching over 9 bases. The germline gives CDR1 SGHNT, CDR2 YYREEE (reference sequence). The CDR3 contains 13 residues. J gave up 8 bases and V 1 base, and 3 bases lay outside the gene matches. DNA for the CDR3: TGTGCCAGCAGCTTGTTAACAGGGGGCGGCTACACCTTC. Encoded protein: CASSLLTGGGYTF.

This chain uses TRBV10-1 with TRBJ2-7, with 7 positions matching TRBD2. Germline trimming cut 3 bases from V and 4 bases from J; bases unmatched to any gene: 6. Germline assignment: CDR1 WNHNN and CDR2 SYGVQD (reference sequence). This CDR3 is 14 amino acids long. This CDR3 reads CASSDGGSLYEQYF. The CDR3 DNA is TGCGCCAGCAGTGACGGCGGGAGTCTGTACGAGCAGTACTTC.

On this clone itself: Other DNA sequences from this sample encode an identical CDR3 as well. The rearrangement joins TRBV7-2 to TRBJ2-1; TRBD2 is a possible D gene (6 bases). CDR1 is SGHTA, CDR2 FQGNSA, per germline. The CDR3 is made up of 15 amino acids. The V and J ends lost 1 base and 2 bases respectively, with 9 bases between them. In DNA form, the CDR3 reads TGTGCCAGCAGCTTAGTCGGCGGGGCCTACAATGAGCAGTTCTTC. It codes for CASSLVGGAYNEQFF.

The chain carries TRBV5-6 and TRBJ2-5; no firm D call. The germline V gene has CDR1 SGHDT and CDR2 YYEEEE. Trimming left V 4 bases short and J 2 bases short, with 12 bases between. The CDR3 is made up of 14 amino acids. The CDR3 nucleotides read TGTGCCAGCAGCCCCCTTGCCCTGCAAGAGACCCAGTACTTC. This gives the protein CASSPLALQETQYF.

CDR3 protein: CASSVVAGSNTGELFF. Written as DNA, the CDR3 is TGTGCCAGCAGCGTAGTGGCAGGGTCGAACACCGGGGAGCTGTTTTTT. This chain connects TRBV9 to TRBJ2-2; the D gene is possibly TRBD1 (5 bases). The CDR3 covers 16 residues. Germline V gene data show CDR1 as SGDLS and CDR2 as YYNGEE. The V gene lost 0 bases and the J gene lost 0 bases, with 9 bases spanning the gap.

The V gene is TRBV10-3, the J gene TRBJ2-7, with unresolved D. V lost 2 bases and J lost 6, with 8 bases in between. In germline, CDR1 is ENHRY, CDR2 SYGVKD. This CDR3 comprises 12 residues. The DNA of the CDR3 is TGTGCCATCAGTGAGCAAGCAGGCGAGCAGTACTTC. This translates into CAISEQAGEQYF.

This chain connects TRBV5-1 to TRBJ2-1, with 7 bases fitting TRBD2. Germline V lookup: CDR1 SGHRS, CDR2 YFSETQ. This CDR3 contains 15 residues. Losses at the gene ends were 2 bases for V and 4 bases for J; bases not matched to a gene: 6. CDR3 region: CASSFNSGPYNEQFF. Written as DNA, the CDR3 is TGCGCCAGCAGCTTTAATAGCGGGCCTTACAATGAGCAGTTCTTC. Full variable domain (missing parts from reference TRBV5-1 and TRBJ2-1): KAGVTQTPRYLIKTRGQQVTLSCSPISGHRSVSWYQQTPGQGLQFLFEYFSETQRNKGNFPGRFSGRQFSNSRSEMNVSTLELGDSALYLCASSFNSGPYNEQFFGPGTRLTVL.

The chain recombines TRBV4-3 with TRBJ2-3; D ambiguous. V lost 0 bases to trimming and J lost 1 base, with 14 bases between them. From germline, CDR1 is LGHNA and CDR2 YSLEER. The CDR3 length is 17 residues. The CDR3, as DNA: TGCGCCAGCAGCCAAGAGGACGTTGCCGCGGGCACAGATACGCAGTATTTT. Amino acids: CASSQEDVAAGTDTQYF.

The rearrangement links TRBV19 to TRBJ2-1; TRBD2 agrees at 9 bases. CDR3 length: 16 residues. Germline lookup yields CDR1 LNHDA and CDR2 SQIVND (reference sequence). J gave up 10 bases and V 0 bases, and 10 bases lay outside the gene matches. The CDR3 DNA reads TGTGCCAGTAGTATAGAGGGGTTAGCGGGAGCTCGGGAGCAGTTCTTC. This translates into CASSIEGLAGAREQFF.